This T cell receptor beta chain was identified during a study of cytomegalovirus exposure and HLA in healthy donors. Findings and limits, study-wide: Later analysis suggested most CMV-associated TCR beta chains were HLA-restricted. In a later analysis, across HLA loci, associated TCR counts were highest for DRB1, lowest for HLA-C.

The study ran its PCR with 60 Vbeta and 13 Jbeta primers. Data came from immunoSEQ multiplex PCR; TCRdb stores just in-frame clones and leaves some out. Seen here are some 200,000 clones, 75% to 85% observed once, and the top ten hold more than 1.3%. The CDR3 has 19 residues. Losses at the gene ends were 1 base for V and 1 base for J; bases not matched to a gene: 8. The germline V gene has CDR1 SGHTA and CDR2 FQGNSA. A remark on this clone: Its antigen is unknown.

Everyone who donated was a healthy bone marrow donor. The sample comprised PBMCs. The source is a girl aged 10 to 17 in good health and CMV-seronegative. V gene TRBV7-2 combines with J gene TRBJ2-7; TRBD2 aligns across 15 bases. CDR3 loop: CASSLGGLAGGMRSYEQYF. CDR3 DNA sequence: TGTGCCAGCAGCTTAGGGGGACTAGCGGGGGGCATGAGGTCCTACGAGCAGTACTTC. Complete variable domain (other parts from reference TRBV7-2 and TRBJ2-7): GAGVSQSPSNKVTEKGKDVELRCDPISGHTALYWYRQSLGQGLEFLIYFQGNSAPDKSGLPSDRFSAERTGGSVSTLTIQRTQQEDSAVYLCASSLGGLAGGMRSYEQYFGPGTRLTVT.